Listed below are T cell receptor beta chains from one sample, sequenced in a study. Sequencing used immunoSEQ multiplex PCR; TCRdb keeps in-frame clones, though not all of them. The repertoire includes approximately 70,000 clones, 93% of them detected once, and 4% to 4.5% sits in the top ten. Specimen: PBMCs. Receptors were obtained from a man aged 35 to 55 with rheumatoid arthritis. Both conserved end residues are part of each CDR3. Fields, in order: clone size, D gene, V gene, J gene, CDR3 DNA, CDR3 protein. The D gene is left open where the match is weak. Not every row has a clone size; where given, it reads once, few, many or a size class.

.	.	TRBV7-9	TRBJ1-2	TGTGCCAGCAGCTTACAGGGGAGTAGCTATGGCTACACCTTC	CASSLQGSSYGYTF
.	.	TRBV5-1	TRBJ1-2	TGCGCCAGCAGCTTGGCCGAGACCCAGAACTATGGCTACACCTTC	CASSLAETQNYGYTF
.	TRBD2	TRBV6-5	TRBJ2-1	TGTGCCAGCAGAGGGACTAGCGTATTGAATGAGCAGTTCTTC	CASRGTSVLNEQFF
.	.	TRBV2	TRBJ1-1	TGTGCCAGCAGTGACACCACTAGGGGTGTCCCTGAAGCTTTCTTT	CASSDTTRGVPEAFF
.	.	TRBV7-9	TRBJ2-7	TGTGCCAGCAGCAAGACTGAATGGGCAGGGCTCTACGAGCAGTACTTC	CASSKTEWAGLYEQYF
once	.	TRBV2	TRBJ2-7	TGTGCCAGCATCCGAGACGGTCCCTACGAGCAGTACTTC	CASIRDGPYEQYF
.	TRBD2	TRBV5-6	TRBJ2-5	TGTGCCAGCAGCCTGGGTCTCACTAGCGGGGGCCGGGAAGAGACCCAGTACTTC	CASSLGLTSGGREETQYF
.	TRBD2	TRBV6-5	TRBJ2-3	TGTGCCAGCAGTTTGGGACTAGCGGGGGCGCGAGATACGCAGTATTTT	CASSLGLAGARDTQYF
.	.	TRBV7-3	TRBJ1-1	TGTGCCAGCAGCTCGCGGGGCTCGAACACTGAAGCTTTCTTT	CASSSRGSNTEAFF
.	.	TRBV30	TRBJ1-5	TGTGCCTGGAGTACGGACAGAGGTAATCAGCCCCAGCATTTT	CAWSTDRGNQPQHF
.	.	TRBV3-1/TRBV3-2	TRBJ2-7	TGTGCCAGGGGTAAGAAGGTACACCCCTACGAGCAGTACTTC	CARGKKVHPYEQYF
once	.	TRBV5-6	TRBJ1-1	TGTGCCAGCAGCTTTGTAGGTGAAGCTTTCTTT	CASSFVGEAFF
.	.	TRBV9	TRBJ2-5	TGTGCCAGCAGCGTAGCTCCTAAGGGCCAAGAGACCCAGTACTTC	CASSVAPKGQETQYF
.	.	TRBV9	TRBJ1-2	TGTGCCAGCAGCGAGGGAGGGCCCCCGGCCTATGGCTACACCTTC	CASSEGGPPAYGYTF
.	.	TRBV5-8	TRBJ2-7	TGTGCCAGCAGCCCCCGAGGAGGGCCCCGCTCCGAGCAGTACTTC	CASSPRGGPRSEQYF
.	.	TRBV29-1	TRBJ1-1	TGCAGCGTTAGGGTTTCAGACACTGAAGCTTTCTTT	CSVRVSDTEAFF
.	.	TRBV29-1	TRBJ2-1	TGCAGCGTTGGGACAGAGTCCTACAATGAGCAGTTCTTC	CSVGTESYNEQFF
.	TRBD1	TRBV27	TRBJ2-7	TGTGCCACCGCGACAAGGGGGCAAGGGGATTCTAACGAGCAGTACTTC	CATATRGQGDSNEQYF